The 20 T cell receptor beta chains reported below all come from one sample, sequenced in a study of glioma-infiltrating T cells. TCR alpha and beta CDR3 regions were amplified from RNA using iRepertoire nested multiplex PCR. From the multiplex PCR reads, TCRdb called clonotypes with MiXCR, one entry per CDR3 protein. The profile shows tens of thousands of distinct CDR3 sequences, about 23% of them singletons. The sample consisted of glioma tissue, nonneoplastic brain tissue, or PBMCs (not recorded which). Receptors originate from a human donor with low-grade glioma or glioblastoma, undergoing nonglioma brain surgery, or in good health (not recorded which).

This chain connects TRBV7-9 to TRBJ2-7, with 8 nucleotides matching TRBD1. V was pared by 3 bases and J by 1 base, with 8 bases of the junction left unmatched. This CDR3 spans 16 amino acids. The V gene's germline CDR1 is SEHNR and CDR2 FQNEAQ (reference sequence). The CDR3 here is CASSFPRDRRSYEQYF. The CDR3 DNA sequence: TGTGCCAGCAGCTTCCCCCGGGACAGGCGATCCTACGAGCAGTACTTC.

This clonotype was picked up many times. This chain uses TRBV12-3 or TRBV12-4 with TRBJ1-1, with D unclear. V was shortened by 6 bases and J by 5 bases, with 16 bases between the two germline ends. The CDR3 runs 14 residues. CDR3 sequence: CASSRSGVETEAFF. The CDR3 coding sequence is TGTGCCAGCAGCCGATCCGGGGTAGAAACTGAAGCTTTCTTT.

In this sample, this clonotype turned up a few times. In nucleotides, the CDR3 is TGTGCCAGCAGCCCCGACAGGCACACTGAAGCTTTCTTT. This codes for CASSPDRHTEAFF. V usage is TRBV11-2 and J usage is TRBJ1-1; tentative D call: TRBD1 (6 bases). The CDR3 runs 13 residues. The V gene's germline CDR1 is SGHAT and CDR2 FQNNGV. V was clipped by 5 bases and J by 3 bases, with 10 bases between them.

This clonotype has only a few counts. The chain carries TRBV12-3 or TRBV12-4 and TRBJ1-5, with D perhaps TRBD1 (6 bases). The CDR3 loop spans 14 amino acids. V was cut by 3 bases and J by 9 bases, with 15 bases left in between. The CDR3 nucleotides read TGTGCCAGCAGTTTGGGGGCGGGGGTCCGGCCCCAGCATTTT. Its translation is CASSLGAGVRPQHF.

This clonotype was counted ten times or more. The V gene is TRBV20-1, the J gene TRBJ2-5; 7 nucleotides agree with TRBD2. The junction had 6 bases not matched to a gene; V was cut back by 2 bases and J by 0 bases. CDR1 is DFQATT, CDR2 SNEGSKA, per germline (reference sequence). The CDR3 runs to 15 residues. The CDR3 nucleotides are TGCAGTGCTAGACAACGGGGGGTGTACCAAGAGACCCAGTACTTC. It is translated as CSARQRGVYQETQYF.

A note on this clonotype: A much larger clone differs from this one at a single base, so this may be a read error. The genes are TRBV6-6 and TRBJ2-7; 10 nucleotides match TRBD1. CDR1 MNHNY and CDR2 SVGAGI come from the germline V gene (reference sequence). V lost 2 bases to trimming and J lost 9 bases; unmatched junction nucleotides: 7. There are 14 residues in the CDR3. CDR3 in amino acids: CASSYTLDRGWQYF. The CDR3 nucleotides read TGTGCCAGCAGTTACACCCTGGACAGGGGGTGGCAGTACTTC.

This clonotype came up a few times. This chain connects TRBV3-1 to TRBJ2-7; no clear D gene. CDR1 and CDR2 from the germline V gene are LGHDT and YNNKEL (reference sequence). Trimming took off 1 base at V and 7 bases at J, with 14 bases between the two ends. The CDR3 length is 14 residues. CDR3: CASSQGIRVGEQYF. In nucleotides, the CDR3 is TGTGCCAGCAGCCAAGGAATTAGGGTTGGGGAGCAGTACTTC.

This clonotype was counted ten times or more. The chain uses TRBV3-1 and TRBJ2-3; D is unresolved. V lost 4 bases and J 0 bases, leaving 5 bases between the germline ends. Germline V gives CDR1 LGHDT, CDR2 YNNKEL (reference sequence). This CDR3 spans 13 amino acids. The CDR3 loop is CASSRLSTDTQYF. For the CDR3, the DNA is TGTGCCAGCAGCCGATTAAGCACAGATACGCAGTATTTT.

In its sample, this clonotype was seen many times. The junction shows a germline mismatch at one end, possibly a read error. The V gene is TRBV7-9, the J gene TRBJ2-7; the D gene is possibly TRBD2 (6 bases). This CDR3 region has 16 residues. CDR1 is SEHNR and CDR2 is FQNEAQ in the germline V gene (reference sequence). The CDR3 DNA follows: TGTGCCAGCAGCTTCGTTCCGGGACTTACCTCCTCCGAGCAGTACTTC. Translation: CASSFVPGLTSSEQYF.

Details on this clonotype: The CDR3 does not end in the conserved phenylalanine or tryptophan, so this is likely a read error. The rearrangement links TRBV6-2 or TRBV6-3 to TRBJ2-7, with 9 bases that match TRBD2. This CDR3 is built from 15 residues. Unmatched junction bases numbered 4, after V lost 2 bases and J lost 2 bases. Germline CDR1 is MNHEY and CDR2 is SVGEGT. The CDR3 bases are TGTGCCAGCAGTTACGAGGGACTAGCCCCCTACGAGCAGTACCTC. Amino acid sequence: CASSYEGLAPYEQYL.

This clonotype was recorded many times. The chain carries TRBV19 and TRBJ1-2; D possibly corresponds to TRBD1 (5 bases). Germline CDR1 and CDR2: LNHDA and SQIVND (reference sequence). This CDR3 region has 15 residues. The V end was cut by 4 bases, the J end by 0 bases, with 12 bases between. Here the CDR3 DNA reads TGTGCCAGTAGTAAGCCAGCAGGGACTAACTATGGCTACACCTTC. This encodes CASSKPAGTNYGYTF.

This clonotype was seen more than once but under ten times. The rearrangement uses TRBV5-1 and TRBJ1-2; TRBD1 is a possible D gene (5 bases). The CDR3 extends over 13 amino acids. CDR1 and CDR2 (germline): SGHRS, YFSETQ. V lost 4 bases and J lost 4, with 11 bases in between. The chain's CDR3 is CASSQEGRYGYTF. CDR3 DNA: TGCGCCAGCAGCCAGGAGGGACGCTATGGCTACACCTTC.

In its sample, this clonotype was seen many times. The chain employs TRBV18 and TRBJ1-1; D is unresolved. Germline lookup yields CDR1 KGHSH and CDR2 LQKENI. Trimming left V 8 bases short and J 1 base short, with 14 bases between. The CDR3 sequence is 14 residues long. Here the CDR3 reads CASHDYFANTEAFF. The CDR3 DNA follows: TGTGCCAGCCATGATTATTTCGCGAACACTGAAGCTTTCTTT.

This clonotype was picked up a small number of times. Here the CDR3 reads CASTDERENEQFF. The CDR3 DNA sequence: TGTGCCAGCACGGACGAACGGGAGAATGAGCAGTTCTTC. The rearrangement uses TRBV5-4 and TRBJ2-1; weak D call: TRBD2 (6 bases). The CDR3 extends over 13 amino acids. The V end lost 6 bases, the J end lost 7 bases, and 14 bases lay between the germline ends. Germline V gene data show CDR1 as SGHNT and CDR2 as YYREEE (reference sequence).

This clonotype has at least ten counts. This chain connects TRBV2 to TRBJ1-5; no firm D call. Germline CDR1 and CDR2: SNHLY and FYNNEI. V was cut by 1 base and J by 7 bases, with 8 bases left in between. This CDR3 spans 13 amino acids. CDR3 sequence (DNA): TGTGCCAGCAGTGAAGATGCGGGCCAGCCCCAGCATTTT. Its translation is CASSEDAGQPQHF.

This clonotype appeared many times. V is TRBV29-1 and J is TRBJ1-2, with D unclear. V was clipped by 1 base and J by 6 bases, with 3 bases between them. Germline-derived CDR1 and CDR2 are SQVTM and ANQGSEA. The CDR3 extends over 10 amino acids. The DNA of the CDR3 is TGCAGCGTTGAAGCTCATGGCTACACCTTC. Translating gives CSVEAHGYTF. Full variable domain (rest looked up from reference TRBV29-1 and TRBJ1-2): SAVISQKPSRDICQRGTSLTIQCQVDSQVTMMFWYRQQPGQSLTLIATANQGSEATYESGFVIDKFPISRPNLTFSTLTVSNMSPEDSSIYLCSVEAHGYTFGSGTRLTVV.

The rearrangement uses TRBV29-1 and TRBJ2-7, with 8 bases identical to TRBD1. From germline, CDR1 is SQVTM and CDR2 ANQGSEA. V was clipped by 4 bases and J by 5 bases; unmatched bases: 1. CDR3 length equals 11 residues. The CDR3 DNA follows: TGCAGCGTTGCGACAGGGGACGAGCAGTACTTC. This translates into CSVATGDEQYF.

The sample holds many counts of this clonotype. This rearrangement joins TRBV27 to TRBJ2-1, with D uncertain. The CDR3 covers 14 residues. Germline V gene data show CDR1 as MNHEY and CDR2 as SMNVEV (reference sequence). V was trimmed by 1 base and J by 7 bases, leaving 11 bases between them. The CDR3 spells CASSLFQLENEQFF. CDR3 in DNA: TGTGCCAGCAGTTTATTTCAACTGGAGAATGAGCAGTTCTTC.

This clonotype was seen many times. This sequence joins TRBV6-1 and TRBJ1-5, with a possible D match to TRBD1 (6 bases). V gave up 4 bases and J gave up 5 bases, with 15 bases separating them. The germline CDR1 and CDR2 sequences are MNHNS and SASEGT. This CDR3 has 15 residues. The DNA of the CDR3 is TGTGCCAGCAGTGTCACCCCTACAGGGTATCAGCCCCAGCATTTT. Protein: CASSVTPTGYQPQHF.

This clonotype was observed many times. The genes are TRBV6-2 or TRBV6-3 and TRBJ1-1; TRBD1 matches at 8 bases. The CDR3 totals 17 residues. V was pared by 1 base and J by 1 base, with 8 bases of the junction left unmatched. Germline V gene data show CDR1 as MNHEY and CDR2 as SVGEGT. This CDR3 is CASSYYRQGKANTEAFF. The CDR3 bases are TGTGCCAGCAGTTACTATCGACAGGGGAAGGCGAACACTGAAGCTTTCTTT.